The clone carrying this TCR beta chain was recorded many times. Antigen unknown. The sample comes from a study of CD8 T cells in ankylosing spondylitis. From germline, CDR1 is MGHDK and CDR2 SYGVNS. The V end lost 3 bases, the J end lost 7 bases, and 7 bases lay between the germline ends. CDR3 length equals 11 residues. From the 5' RACE reads, TCRdb called clonotypes with MiXCR, one entry per CDR3 protein. The sample holds more than 150,000 distinct CDR3 sequences, over 15% seen once. Study-wide results and caveats: What appeared characteristic of ankylosing spondylitis blood was a TCR beta motif of eight or nine highly homologous variants. Disease-linked clones were CD8+ and relatively rare in peripheral blood.

The chain carries TRBV25-1 and TRBJ2-7, with D unresolved. Material for sequencing was blood, either unsorted or a sorted T cell fraction (not recorded which). The TCR was taken from a male donor aged 10 to 30 with ankylosing spondylitis or in good health (not recorded which). The CDR3 region is CASSEVQEQYF. The CDR3 DNA follows: TGTGCCAGCAGTGAGGTACAGGAGCAGTACTTC.